This TCR beta chain was identified in a study of T cells of healthy individuals. MiXCR, run by TCRdb on the 5' RACE reads, gives a single entry per CDR3 protein. Of more than 85,000 distinct CDR3 sequences listed, roughly 18% were seen once; the top ten hold around 6.5%. The sample holds a few counts of this clonotype. The receptor was isolated from a human donor in good health.

This CDR3 reads CASSSLAGGFDEQFF. The CDR3 DNA is TGTGCCAGCAGTTCACTAGCGGGAGGCTTCGATGAGCAGTTCTTC. The rearrangement joins TRBV12-3 or TRBV12-4 to TRBJ2-1; TRBD2 agrees at 12 bases. The V gene end was trimmed by 4 bases and the J gene end by 8 bases; junction bases not matched to a gene: 6. The CDR3 is 15 amino acids.